In its sample, the clone carrying this TCR beta chain was seen many times. Its cognate antigen is unknown. This specimen comes from a study of early T cells in non-severe SARS-CoV-2 infection. In the study overall: RNA in bulk from unsorted whole blood was sequenced, and chains were unpaired.

With V trimmed by 5 bases and J by 4 bases, 13 bases remained unmatched. This CDR3 contains 16 residues. Per the germline V gene, CDR1 is DFQATT and CDR2 is SNEGSKA (reference sequence). Attachment of unique molecular identifiers to individual cDNA molecules was performed. TCRdb used MiXCR to reprocess the 5' RACE reads, holding one entry per CDR3 protein. The sample lists 36,000 or so distinct CDR3 sequences, around 4.5% occurring once. Study outcomes and limitations: The matching step, a VDJdb search, favored anti-spike CD8 responses and missed private and CD4 specificities.

The sequence came from an adult who was a healthcare worker with PCR-confirmed SARS-CoV-2 infection or an uninfected control (not recorded which). The chain uses TRBV20-1 and TRBJ2-3, with TRBD2 matching 9 bases. Sequencing was performed on whole blood. Written as DNA, the CDR3 is TGCAGTGCTCGGCGTATAGCGGGAGATAACCCAGATACGCAGTATTTT. This translates into CSARRIAGDNPDTQYF.